The present T cell receptor (beta chain) was sequenced within a study of shared clonotypes between healthy human individuals. The data were produced by immunoSEQ multiplex PCR, yet TCRdb's version contains in-frame clones alone and is incomplete. This table holds about 2 million clones, over 85% found once. Points on this clone: The sample carries other DNA sequences with the same CDR3.

Naivety among CD8 cells was defined by CD45RO negativity and positive CCR7 selection, thereby excluding terminally differentiated effector memory CD45RA+ cells. The sequenced sample consisted of naive CD8+ T cells sorted from blood. The clonotype comes from a man aged 18 to 30 in good health.

The CDR3 DNA is TGTGCCAGTACCGCGGACAGGGAGGGCAATCAGCCCCAGCATTTT. Translated, it gives CASTADREGNQPQHF. The chain joins TRBV19 to TRBJ1-5, with 8 bases aligning to TRBD1. The length of the CDR3 is 15 residues. Germline V lookup: CDR1 LNHDA, CDR2 SQIVND (reference sequence). Unmatched junction bases numbered 7, after V lost 7 bases and J lost 2 bases.